This TCR beta chain was captured in a study of shared clonotypes between healthy human individuals. Study-level results: An anticipated effect of sequencing depth on clonotype sharing among donors was recognized.

This CDR3 is built from 17 residues. V was trimmed by 0 bases and J by 0 bases, leaving 13 bases between them. Germline V gene data show CDR1 as LNHDA and CDR2 as SQIVND (reference sequence). Using immunoSEQ multiplex PCR, the repertoire was profiled, and TCRdb retains in-frame clones only, with some absent. The table records some 1.4 million clones, about 96% of them present only once. A word on this clone: Its matching antigen is unknown.

Division of CD4+ cells produced a CD45RA+ naive subset and a CD45RA-negative memory subset. The receptor was isolated from a man aged 25-45 years in good health. Sequenced sample: naive CD4+ T cells sorted from blood. The sample's subset: CD45RA+ positively selected. V is TRBV19 and J is TRBJ2-3; possibly TRBD1 for D (5 bases). Written as DNA, the CDR3 is TGTGCCAGTAGTATAGATAATGTAGGGGTAAGCACAGATACGCAGTATTTT. Translating it yields CASSIDNVGVSTDTQYF.